Listed below are T cell receptor beta chains from one sample, sequenced in a study of response to subunit inactivated influenza vaccine. One entry per CDR3 protein results from TCRdb running MiXCR on the RT-PCR reads. The repertoire holds 630,000 or so distinct CDR3 sequences, with 15% to 18% as singletons. The input for sequencing was PBMCs from blood, taken approximately 12 days after vaccination. The receptors originated from a man in his fifties or sixties who received an inactivated influenza vaccine. CDR3s include the opening cysteine and the closing phenylalanine or tryptophan. Each record gives: CDR3 DNA, CDR3 protein, D gene, clone size, J gene, V gene. The D gene is left open where the match is weak. Not every row has a clone size; where given, it reads once, few, many or a size class.

CDR3nt: TGTGCCAGCACCCCGGGAGTACAGACTGGAAACACCATATATTTT; CDR3aa: CASTPGVQTGNTIYF; d_gene: NA; abundance: NA; j_gene: TRBJ1-3; v_gene: TRBV12-3/TRBV12-4
CDR3nt: TGTGCCAGCAGCTTAGGACTAGCGGGACCCAGGCAGTTCTTC; CDR3aa: CASSLGLAGPRQFF; d_gene: TRBD2; abundance: few; j_gene: TRBJ2-1; v_gene: TRBV11-2
CDR3nt: TGCGCCAGCAGCATTGGGACATCAAGAACCTACGAGCAGTACTTC; CDR3aa: CASSIGTSRTYEQYF; d_gene: NA; abundance: NA; j_gene: TRBJ2-7; v_gene: TRBV5-1
CDR3nt: TGTGCCAGCAGACGGAATGAAAAACTGTTTTTT; CDR3aa: CASRRNEKLFF; d_gene: NA; abundance: few; j_gene: TRBJ1-4; v_gene: TRBV6-1
CDR3nt: TGTGCCAGCAGCTCCGGGTCCCCCAGAAAGCAGTTCTTC; CDR3aa: CASSSGSPRKQFF; d_gene: NA; abundance: NA; j_gene: TRBJ2-1; v_gene: TRBV7-9
CDR3nt: TGCAGCGTTGAGGCTAGCGGGACGGTCTACAATGAGCAGTTCTTC; CDR3aa: CSVEASGTVYNEQFF; d_gene: TRBD2; abundance: NA; j_gene: TRBJ2-1; v_gene: TRBV29-1
CDR3nt: TGCAGTGCTAGGGTCGGGGGCGCGCGGGAGACCCAGTACTTC; CDR3aa: CSARVGGARETQYF; d_gene: NA; abundance: NA; j_gene: TRBJ2-5; v_gene: TRBV20-1
CDR3nt: TGTGCCAGCACCCAATTCGACCGGTCTCCCGGGGAGCTGTTTTTT; CDR3aa: CASTQFDRSPGELFF; d_gene: NA; abundance: few; j_gene: TRBJ2-2; v_gene: TRBV6-1
CDR3nt: TGCAGTGCTCTTGACACCGGGACTAGCGGTGAGACCCAGTACTTC; CDR3aa: CSALDTGTSGETQYF; d_gene: TRBD2; abundance: NA; j_gene: TRBJ2-5; v_gene: TRBV20-1
CDR3nt: TGCGCCAGCAGTGAGTCGAGCGGGGGGCCCTCTTCCTACAATGAGCAGTTCTTC; CDR3aa: CASSESSGGPSSYNEQFF; d_gene: TRBD2; abundance: NA; j_gene: TRBJ2-1; v_gene: TRBV10-2
CDR3nt: TGCAGTGCTAAAGACAGGGAGGGCTACGAGCAGTACTTC; CDR3aa: CSAKDREGYEQYF; d_gene: NA; abundance: many; j_gene: TRBJ2-7; v_gene: TRBV20-1
CDR3nt: TGCAGCGTTGGAGGGGTTAGCACAGATACGCAGTATTTT; CDR3aa: CSVGGVSTDTQYF; d_gene: NA; abundance: NA; j_gene: TRBJ2-3; v_gene: TRBV29-1
CDR3nt: TGTGCCAGCAGTTTAGTCTCAGCCAACACCGGGGAGCTGTTTTTT; CDR3aa: CASSLVSANTGELFF; d_gene: NA; abundance: few; j_gene: TRBJ2-2; v_gene: TRBV12-3/TRBV12-4
CDR3nt: TGCAGTGCTAGAGATGCGATTGGGGGACAGACCGGGGAGCTGTTTTTT; CDR3aa: CSARDAIGGQTGELFF; d_gene: TRBD1; abundance: NA; j_gene: TRBJ2-2; v_gene: TRBV20-1
CDR3nt: TGCAGTGCTAGAGTGTCGCCCCTTAGCACAGATACGCAGTATTTT; CDR3aa: CSARVSPLSTDTQYF; d_gene: NA; abundance: few; j_gene: TRBJ2-3; v_gene: TRBV20-1
CDR3nt: TGTGCCAGCAGCTTCTTGGGGCGGACCTCCTACGAGCAGTACTTC; CDR3aa: CASSFLGRTSYEQYF; d_gene: NA; abundance: NA; j_gene: TRBJ2-7; v_gene: TRBV3-1
CDR3nt: TGCGCCAGCAGCCCCGGGACTAGCCTCAGTACAGATACGCAGTATTTT; CDR3aa: CASSPGTSLSTDTQYF; d_gene: TRBD2; abundance: NA; j_gene: TRBJ2-3; v_gene: TRBV5-1
CDR3nt: TGTGCCAGCAGCCCCGGACCGGGAGGAGAGACCCAGTACTTC; CDR3aa: CASSPGPGGETQYF; d_gene: TRBD2; abundance: NA; j_gene: TRBJ2-5; v_gene: TRBV6-2/TRBV6-3
CDR3nt: TGCAGTGCTAGGGATGAAGCGGGGGGCACAGATACGCAGTATTTT; CDR3aa: CSARDEAGGTDTQYF; d_gene: TRBD2; abundance: few; j_gene: TRBJ2-3; v_gene: TRBV20-1
CDR3nt: TGTGCCAGTAGTATAGGTTACACTGAAGCTTTCTTT; CDR3aa: CASSIGYTEAFF; d_gene: NA; abundance: few; j_gene: TRBJ1-1; v_gene: TRBV19
CDR3nt: TGTGCCAGCACCTCCTTGGACCGCATGAACACTGAAGCTTTCTTT; CDR3aa: CASTSLDRMNTEAFF; d_gene: NA; abundance: few; j_gene: TRBJ1-1; v_gene: TRBV7-2
CDR3nt: TGCGCCAGCAGCTTGGCCATACTGGGCGTCTACGAGCAGTACTTC; CDR3aa: CASSLAILGVYEQYF; d_gene: NA; abundance: NA; j_gene: TRBJ2-7; v_gene: TRBV5-1
CDR3nt: TGTGCCAGTGAGGATGGGCCGCCGGACGGCTACACCTTC; CDR3aa: CASEDGPPDGYTF; d_gene: NA; abundance: NA; j_gene: TRBJ1-2; v_gene: TRBV28
CDR3nt: TGTGCCAGCAGCTTACCCGGTTGGGAGACCCAGTACTTC; CDR3aa: CASSLPGWETQYF; d_gene: NA; abundance: few; j_gene: TRBJ2-5; v_gene: TRBV7-9